The 8 T cell receptor beta chains presented below share a single source sample, sequenced in a study of cytomegalovirus exposure and HLA in healthy donors (dated by TCRdb to about 2017). The library was prepared using the immunoSEQ multiplex PCR assay. For the multiplex PCR, a mixture combining 60 forward primers for TCR Vbeta segments and 13 reverse primers for TCR Jbeta segments was used. The table comes from immuneACCESS by way of TCRdb, which keeps in-frame sequences with V and J called. Part of the clones is missing from these tables; in studies checked, under half for an unresolved V gene and the rest for unknown reasons. This sample lists 170,000 or so clones; around three quarters were detected once. Approximately 3.1% of the sample lies in the top ten. Material for sequencing was PBMCs. These TCRs come from a woman aged 40 to 50 in good health and CMV-seronegative.

This clone was counted between two and nine times. The chain has TRBV6-1 and TRBJ1-5, with D maybe TRBD1 (5 bases). Germline V gene data show CDR1 as MNHNS and CDR2 as SASEGT. This CDR3 is built from 13 residues. V lost 0 bases to trimming and J lost 5 bases, with 5 bases between them. The CDR3 nucleotides are TGTGCCAGCAGTGAAGCCAGGGATCAGCCCCAGCATTTT. It encodes CASSEARDQPQHF.

The J gene is TRBJ2-7, the V gene TRBV20-1; D is perhaps TRBD1 (5 bases). V lost 6 bases and J 2 bases, leaving 8 bases between the germline ends. This CDR3 region has 11 residues. Germline lookup yields CDR1 DFQATT and CDR2 SNEGSKA (reference sequence). The CDR3 coding sequence is TGCAGTGCGCTGGACACCTACGAGCAGTACTTC. Translated: CSALDTYEQYF.

J is TRBJ1-5 and V is TRBV10-3; D remains ambiguous. Trimming pared 3 bases from V and 8 bases from J, leaving 11 bases between. The germline gives CDR1 ENHRY, CDR2 SYGVKD. CDR3 length: 13 residues. The CDR3 region is CAISDRFIEPQHF. CDR3 coding DNA: TGTGCCATCAGTGATCGTTTTATCGAGCCCCAGCATTTT.

The chain couples TRBV5-8 to TRBJ2-5, with 9 bases lining up with TRBD1. Trimming at V came to 0 bases and at J to 5 bases, leaving 11 bases not matched to a gene. This CDR3 is 17 amino acids long. The germline gives CDR1 SGHTS, CDR2 YDEGEE. The CDR3 DNA reads TGTGCCAGCAGCTTGGGATTAATACAGGGGGCTAGGGAGACCCAGTACTTC. It translates to CASSLGLIQGARETQYF.

The rearrangement joins TRBV5-1 to TRBJ1-3, with D maybe TRBD1 (6 bases). CDR1 SGHRS and CDR2 YFSETQ come from the germline V gene. Deletions cut 6 bases from V and 4 bases from J, with 14 bases between. CDR3 size: 14 residues. The CDR3 reads CASTPGGQGNTIYF. CDR3 in DNA: TGCGCCAGCACTCCTGGGGGCCAGGGAAACACCATATATTTT. Drawing the rest from reference TRBV5-1 and TRBJ1-3, the complete variable domain is KAGVTQTPRYLIKTRGQQVTLSCSPISGHRSVSWYQQTPGQGLQFLFEYFSETQRNKGNFPGRFSGRQFSNSRSEMNVSTLELGDSALYLCASTPGGQGNTIYFGEGSWLTVV.

The chain links TRBV5-1 to TRBJ1-4; 9 bases agree with TRBD1. The CDR3 loop spans 16 amino acids. In germline, CDR1 is SGHRS, CDR2 YFSETQ. Trimming took 5 bases from V and 8 from J; bases not matched to a gene: 13. CDR3 nucleotide sequence: TGCGCCAGCAGTTTCATGGGGACAGGGCAAGGCGAAAAACTGTTTTTT. Translation: CASSFMGTGQGEKLFF. Combining the CDR3 with reference TRBV5-1 and TRBJ1-4 gives the whole variable domain KAGVTQTPRYLIKTRGQQVTLSCSPISGHRSVSWYQQTPGQGLQFLFEYFSETQRNKGNFPGRFSGRQFSNSRSEMNVSTLELGDSALYLCASSFMGTGQGEKLFFGSGTQLSVL.

Comments on this clone: Germline and junction disagree at one end, which may indicate a read error. The genes are TRBV2 and TRBJ1-6, with 7 nucleotides matching TRBD1. The CDR3 is made up of 15 amino acids. Per the germline V gene, CDR1 is SNHLY and CDR2 is FYNNEI. In DNA form, the CDR3 reads TGTGCCAGCAGGGAAGAACAGGGGATGTATTCACCCCTCCACTTT. Amino acid sequence: CASREEQGMYSPLHF.

The V gene is TRBV19, the J gene TRBJ1-5, with TRBD1 matching 8 bases. The length of the CDR3 is 15 residues. V shed 6 bases, J shed 5 bases, and the junction held 9 bases outside the gene matches. CDR1 is LNHDA, CDR2 SQIVND, per germline (reference sequence). CDR3 in amino acids: CASRRITGGDQPQHF. In nucleotides, the CDR3 is TGTGCCAGTAGACGTATTACAGGGGGGGATCAGCCCCAGCATTTT.